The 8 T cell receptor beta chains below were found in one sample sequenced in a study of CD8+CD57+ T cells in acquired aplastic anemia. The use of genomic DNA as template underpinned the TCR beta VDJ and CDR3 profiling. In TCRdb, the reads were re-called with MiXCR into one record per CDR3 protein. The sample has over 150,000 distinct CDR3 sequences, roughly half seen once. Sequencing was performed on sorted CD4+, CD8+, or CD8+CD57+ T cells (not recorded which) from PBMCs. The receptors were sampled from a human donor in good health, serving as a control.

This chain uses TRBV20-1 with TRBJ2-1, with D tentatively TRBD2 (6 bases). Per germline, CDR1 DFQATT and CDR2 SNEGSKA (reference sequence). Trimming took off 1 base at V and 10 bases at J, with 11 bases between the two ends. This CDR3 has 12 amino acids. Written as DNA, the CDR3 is TGCAGTGCTAGAGGGGCGGGGATAGAGCAGTTCTTC. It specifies CSARGAGIEQFF.

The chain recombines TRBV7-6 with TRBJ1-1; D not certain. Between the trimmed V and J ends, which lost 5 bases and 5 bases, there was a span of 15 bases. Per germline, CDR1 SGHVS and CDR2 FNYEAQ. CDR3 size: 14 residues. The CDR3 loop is CASSLLEGGTEAFF. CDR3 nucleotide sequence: TGTGCCAGCAGCCTACTGGAAGGCGGGACTGAAGCTTTCTTT.

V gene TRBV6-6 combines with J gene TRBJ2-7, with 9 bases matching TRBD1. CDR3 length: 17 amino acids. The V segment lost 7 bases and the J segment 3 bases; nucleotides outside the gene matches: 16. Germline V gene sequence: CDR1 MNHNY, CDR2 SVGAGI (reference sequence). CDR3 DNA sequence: TGTGCCAGCACTTTCGACCCGCGGGGACAGGGATACTACGAGCAGTACGTC. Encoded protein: CASTFDPRGQGYYEQYV.

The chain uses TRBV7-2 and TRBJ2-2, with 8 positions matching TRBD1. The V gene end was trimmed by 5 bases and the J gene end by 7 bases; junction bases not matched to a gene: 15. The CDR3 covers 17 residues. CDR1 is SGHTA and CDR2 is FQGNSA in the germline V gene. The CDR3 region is CASSREYQGANSGELFF. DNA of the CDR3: TGTGCCAGCAGCCGAGAATATCAGGGGGCTAATAGCGGGGAGCTGTTTTTT.

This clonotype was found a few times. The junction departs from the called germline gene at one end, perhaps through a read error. CDR3 region: CASSRIGELFF. CDR3 coding DNA: TGTGCCAGCAGTAGAATAGGGGAGCTGTTTTTT. This chain uses TRBV24-1 with TRBJ2-2; D gene uncertain. Germline V gene lookup returns CDR1 KGHDR and CDR2 SFDVKD. The CDR3 length is 11 residues.

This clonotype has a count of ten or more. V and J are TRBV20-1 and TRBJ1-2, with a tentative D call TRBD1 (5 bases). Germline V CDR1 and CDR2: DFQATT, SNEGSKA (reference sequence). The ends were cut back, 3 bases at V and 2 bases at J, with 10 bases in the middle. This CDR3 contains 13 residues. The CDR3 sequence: CSARQGANYGYTF. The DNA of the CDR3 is TGCAGTGCTAGGCAGGGAGCGAACTATGGCTACACCTTC.

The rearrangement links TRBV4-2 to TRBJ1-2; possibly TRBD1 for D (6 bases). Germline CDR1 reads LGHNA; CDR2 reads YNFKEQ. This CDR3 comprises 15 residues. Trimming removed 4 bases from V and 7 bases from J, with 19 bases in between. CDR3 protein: CASSLEEGGSVGYTF. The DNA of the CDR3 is TGTGCCAGCAGCCTAGAGGAAGGGGGATCGGTTGGCTACACCTTC.

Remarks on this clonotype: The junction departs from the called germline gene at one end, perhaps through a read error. CDR3 nucleotide sequence: TGCAGTGCTAGGCTCGGGGCCCGAGGGGAGTTC. This codes for CSARLGARGEF. This chain connects TRBV20-1 to TRBJ2-7, with D perhaps matching TRBD1 or TRBD2 (5 bases each). Germline V gene lookup returns CDR1 DFQATT and CDR2 SNEGSKA (reference sequence). This CDR3 spans 11 amino acids.